This T cell receptor (beta chain) was recorded in a study of CD8+CD57+ T cells in acquired aplastic anemia. For the study at large: Sorted CD4+ and CD8+ cells yielded DNA averaging around 3.2 ug.

Genomic DNA, the template, was used for profiling of the TCR beta VDJ and CDR3. A single record per CDR3 protein comes from TCRdb applying MiXCR to the reads. This table has more than 150,000 distinct CDR3 sequences, roughly half appearing once. The V gene's germline CDR1 is SGHRS and CDR2 YFSETQ. CDR3 length: 16 amino acids. V shed 0 bases and J 5 bases; nucleotides not matched to a gene: 10. In patients chosen for sequencing, flow cytometry had shown CD8+CD57+ cell expansion. In all patients, the disease was severe acquired aplastic anemia. Study findings and constraints: The study identified roughly 29 CD8+ CDR3 sequences shared by patients and controls.

Remarks on this clonotype: Antigen specificity is unknown.

This chain links TRBV5-1 with TRBJ2-5; 7 bases match TRBD2. The TCR was taken from a human donor with aplastic anemia. Sequenced: sorted CD4+, CD8+, or CD8+CD57+ T cells (not recorded which) from PBMCs. The CDR3 coding sequence is TGCGCCAGCAGCTTGGGGGCGGCGGGAGTTGGGGAGACCCAGTACTTC. Translating it yields CASSLGAAGVGETQYF.